Sequencing of this TCR beta chain was carried out in a study of CXCR3-negative and CXCR3-positive naive CD8 T cells. Across the whole study: Sequencing yielded around 150 million TRB reads, roughly 1.5 +/- 0.3 million per library.

Notes on this clonotype: Its antigen is unidentified.

The libraries of TRB cDNA were constructed through 5' RACE using UMI labels. TCRdb derives one entry per CDR3 protein from the 5' RACE reads, leaving out DNA. Here the sample table reports around 80,000 distinct CDR3 sequences. Study conclusions and caveats: For CXCR3-positive naive cells, TRB CDR3s were more hydrophobic than those of CXCR3-negative naive cells.

CDR3 size: 12 residues. CDR1 and CDR2 from the germline V gene are LGHDT and YNNKEL (reference sequence). The receptor's source is a human donor in good health. Some clones in this sample may be carry-over from other donors' samples. Input material: naive CXCR3+ CD8+ T cells from blood. As to subset: CD45RO-CCR7+CD27+CD95- naive CD8+ T cells expressing CXCR3 (TNR3+). The chain carries TRBV3-1 and TRBJ2-7. The CDR3 protein is CAIPRRSYEQYF.